A single sample gave rise to the 29 T cell receptor beta chains below, sequenced in a study of T cell repertoires in cytomegalovirus infection. TCRdb analysed the reads with MiXCR anew, one entry per CDR3 protein. Altogether approximately 300,000 distinct CDR3 sequences are present, about 29% being singletons, with the ten largest covering 20%. No antigen has been assigned to these receptors. This sample comprised cultured PBMCs, obtained from culture after CMV antigen stimulation. These receptors all come from a human donor in good health (CMV status not recorded). Some clones in this sample may be carry-over from other donors' samples.

The chain carries TRBV20-1 and TRBJ2-3; the match to TRBD2 covers 8 bases. After removal of 1 base from V and 6 bases from J, the junction contained 15 bases not matched to a gene. Germline V gene lookup returns CDR1 DFQATT and CDR2 SNEGSKA (reference sequence). This CDR3 spans 17 amino acids. DNA of the CDR3: TGCAGTGCTAGAGTGGTCGCGGGAGGAGGCGGGGAGGATACGCAGTATTTT. Translated: CSARVVAGGGGEDTQYF.

The sample holds a few counts of this clonotype. The chain carries TRBV12-3 or TRBV12-4 and TRBJ2-7; D might be TRBD1 (5 bases). Trimming stripped 6 bases from V and 6 bases from J, with 15 bases between. This CDR3 contains 13 residues. For the CDR3, the DNA is TGTGCCAGCAGCCTTCAGGGTTCCGTCGAGCAGTACTTC. It encodes CASSLQGSVEQYF.

This clonotype was seen only a few times. The chain uses TRBV11-1 and TRBJ2-1, with D perhaps TRBD2 (5 bases). V was shortened by 2 bases and J by 5 bases, with 7 bases between the two germline ends. This CDR3 is built from 13 residues. Germline CDR1 SGHAT, CDR2 FQDESV (reference sequence). The CDR3 bases are TGTGCCAGCAGCTTATCGGAGGACAATGAGCAGTTCTTC. Translated, it gives CASSLSEDNEQFF.

This clonotype was found a few times. CDR3 in DNA: TGTGCCAGCTCACCCAACAGGGGGTACGAGACCCAGTACTTC. Its protein product is CASSPNRGYETQYF. The chain combines TRBV18 with TRBJ2-5, with 8 nucleotides matching TRBD1. Germline trimming cut 3 bases from V and 5 bases from J; bases unmatched to any gene: 5. Germline V CDR1 and CDR2: KGHSH, LQKENI. The CDR3 totals 14 residues.

This clonotype showed up just a few times. This chain connects TRBV18 to TRBJ2-5, with unresolved D. Per germline, CDR1 KGHSH and CDR2 LQKENI. Trimming took 2 bases from V and 3 from J, leaving 7 bases between them. This CDR3 comprises 13 residues. The CDR3 region has the DNA TGTGCCAGCTCACCAAACGCTGAAGAGACCCAGTACTTC. Its translation: CASSPNAEETQYF.

CDR3 sequence (DNA): TGTGCCAGCAGTCCCTCGACAGGGCTCAATTCACCCCTCCACTTT. Translation: CASSPSTGLNSPLHF. This chain connects TRBV28 to TRBJ1-6, with 7 nucleotides matching TRBD1. From germline, CDR1 is MDHEN and CDR2 SYDVKM. The CDR3 spans 15 residues. The V gene end was trimmed by 5 bases and the J gene end by 7 bases; junction bases not matched to a gene: 8.

The chain is built from TRBV7-3 and TRBJ2-2; TRBD1 aligns across 9 bases. Germline CDR1 is SGHTA and CDR2 is FQGTGA. V was clipped by 5 bases and J by 7 bases; unmatched bases: 2. The CDR3 consists of 13 residues. The CDR3: CASSRDRDGELFF. CDR3 DNA: TGTGCCAGCAGCCGGGACAGGGACGGGGAGCTGTTTTTT.

This clonotype was observed a handful of times. The rearrangement uses TRBV27 and TRBJ2-7; the match to TRBD1 covers 7 bases. J gave up 3 bases and V 5 bases, and 7 bases lay outside the gene matches. Germline CDR1 MNHEY, CDR2 SMNVEV (reference sequence). The CDR3 covers 14 residues. The CDR3 is CASSPGTVYYEQYF. CDR3 sequence (DNA): TGTGCCAGCAGTCCGGGGACAGTATACTACGAGCAGTACTTC.

This clonotype was detected ten times or more. The chain links TRBV7-9 to TRBJ2-5; D possibly corresponds to TRBD1 (6 bases). This CDR3 has 14 residues. Trimming shortened V by 4 bases and J by 0 bases, and 9 bases separated the two germline ends. Germline lookup yields CDR1 SEHNR and CDR2 FQNEAQ (reference sequence). CDR3 region: CASSSGQNQETQYF. The CDR3 DNA reads as TGTGCCAGCAGCTCCGGACAGAACCAAGAGACCCAGTACTTC.

The chain is built from TRBV11-2 and TRBJ2-6; 7 bases fit TRBD2. Losses at the gene ends were 1 base for V and 0 bases for J; bases not matched to a gene: 6. The germline V gene has CDR1 SGHAT and CDR2 FQNNGV. There are 18 residues in the CDR3. DNA for the CDR3: TGTGCCAGCAGCTTAGGGTTCGGGAGGACCTCTGGGGCCAACGTCCTGACTTTC. Its translation is CASSLGFGRTSGANVLTF. Combining the CDR3 with reference TRBV11-2 and TRBJ2-6 gives the whole variable domain EAGVAQSPRYKIIEKRQSVAFWCNPISGHATLYWYQQILGQGPKLLIQFQNNGVVDDSQLPKDRFSAERLKGVDSTLKIQPAKLEDSAVYLCASSLGFGRTSGANVLTFGAGSRLTVL.

The chain has TRBV5-4 and TRBJ2-3, with D hard to call. Deletions cut 4 bases from V and 5 bases from J, with 8 bases between. This CDR3 has 12 amino acids. Per the germline V gene, CDR1 is SGHNT and CDR2 is YYREEE (reference sequence). Here the CDR3 DNA reads TGTGCCAGCAGCCTCGGAGAAGATACGCAGTATTTT. Its translation is CASSLGEDTQYF.

The chain recombines TRBV6-2 or TRBV6-3 with TRBJ2-7; maybe TRBD2 (6 bases). The CDR3 is 14 amino acids. Germline values: CDR1 MNHEY, CDR2 SVGEGT. The germline V and J ends were trimmed by 6 bases and 2 bases, with 14 bases remaining between them. This chain's CDR3 is CASREGGNTYEQYF. The CDR3 coding sequence is TGTGCCAGCAGGGAGGGAGGAAACACCTACGAGCAGTACTTC.

The V and J genes are TRBV20-1 and TRBJ2-3; TRBD2 matches 11 bases. Germline trimming cut 6 bases from V and 5 bases from J; bases unmatched to any gene: 16. The CDR3 extends over 17 amino acids. The germline CDR1 and CDR2 sequences are DFQATT and SNEGSKA (reference sequence). The CDR3 here is CSAQTGLAVDGLDTQYF. The CDR3, as DNA: TGCAGTGCGCAAACGGGACTAGCGGTCGATGGGTTAGATACGCAGTATTTT.

The chain links TRBV3-1 to TRBJ1-3; TRBD1 agrees at 7 bases. Trimming at V came to 0 bases and at J to 0 bases, leaving 8 bases not matched to a gene. Germline V lookup: CDR1 LGHDT, CDR2 YNNKEL (reference sequence). The CDR3 consists of 18 residues. The CDR3 is CASSQDYGQAYSGNTIYF. CDR3 coding DNA: TGTGCCAGCAGCCAAGATTATGGACAGGCCTACTCTGGAAACACCATATATTTT.

The chain uses TRBV5-1 and TRBJ1-5, with a possible D match to TRBD1 (5 bases). Deletions cut 4 bases from V and 0 bases from J, with 14 bases between. There are 16 residues in the CDR3. CDR1 SGHRS and CDR2 YFSETQ come from the germline V gene. The CDR3, as DNA: TGCGCCAGCAGCCCCGGGACGGGAAATAGCAATCAGCCCCAGCATTTT. Its translation: CASSPGTGNSNQPQHF.

This clonotype was counted only a few times. The chain links TRBV7-2 to TRBJ2-3; D is perhaps TRBD1 or TRBD2 (7 bases each). Germline-derived CDR1 and CDR2 are SGHTA and FQGNSA. The CDR3 length is 15 residues. Trimming pared 5 bases from V and 1 base from J, leaving 13 bases between. CDR3 bases: TGTGCCAGCAGCCCGCAGGGGGGGCGCACAGATACGCAGTATTTT. Its protein is CASSPQGGRTDTQYF.

The chain has TRBV5-1 and TRBJ2-1; possible D gene TRBD2, 6 bases. This CDR3 has 15 amino acids. Deletions cut 2 bases from V and 6 bases from J, with 15 bases between. The germline CDR1 and CDR2 sequences are SGHRS and YFSETQ. CDR3 residues: CASSLTGTFTNEQFF. DNA for the CDR3: TGCGCCAGCAGCTTAACCGGGACTTTCACCAATGAGCAGTTCTTC.

The genes are TRBV19 and TRBJ2-3; perhaps TRBD2 as D (5 bases). The CDR3 sequence is 16 residues long. The ends were cut back, 5 bases at V and 2 bases at J, with 17 bases in the middle. Per germline, CDR1 LNHDA and CDR2 SQIVND (reference sequence). CDR3 residues: CASSVRGNLITDTQYF. DNA of the CDR3: TGTGCCAGTAGTGTTCGGGGAAACCTTATCACAGATACGCAGTATTTT.

The chain joins TRBV7-6 to TRBJ1-4; 9 nucleotides line up with TRBD1. With V trimmed by 9 bases and J by 6 bases, 5 bases remained unmatched. The CDR3 runs to 13 residues. Looked up from germline, CDR1 is SGHVS and CDR2 is FNYEAQ. The CDR3 bases are TGTGCCAGTGGGACAGGGACAGATGAAAAACTGTTTTTT. Translated, it gives CASGTGTDEKLFF.

The rearrangement uses TRBV10-3 and TRBJ1-1; TRBD1 matches 8 bases. J was trimmed by 1 base and V by 8 bases; bases with no gene match: 3. Germline V CDR1 and CDR2: ENHRY, SYGVKD. CDR3 size: 13 residues. CDR3 nucleotides: TGTGCCATCGGACAGGGCTCGAACACTGAAGCTTTCTTT. Translating it yields CAIGQGSNTEAFF.

The chain couples TRBV27 to TRBJ2-4; 11 bases are shared with TRBD1. After removal of 2 bases from V and 6 bases from J, the junction contained 6 bases not matched to a gene. The V gene's germline CDR1 is MNHEY and CDR2 SMNVEV (reference sequence). The CDR3 is 16 amino acids. The chain's CDR3 is CASSLGTGGLGNIQYF. CDR3 coding DNA: TGTGCCAGCAGTTTAGGGACAGGGGGGTTGGGAAACATTCAGTACTTC.

The table lists this clonotype with a few counts. This chain links TRBV30 with TRBJ2-3; D gene unclear. CDR3 length: 15 amino acids. From germline, CDR1 is GTSNPN and CDR2 SVGIG (reference sequence). V lost 0 bases to trimming and J lost 1 base, with 11 bases between them. CDR3 bases: TGTGCCTGGAGTGTGATTATCGGGCGCACAGATACGCAGTATTTT. It translates to CAWSVIIGRTDTQYF.

The sample holds a few counts of this clonotype. The chain uses TRBV30 and TRBJ2-3; D is unclear. Germline lookup yields CDR1 GTSNPN and CDR2 SVGIG (reference sequence). CDR3 length: 11 amino acids. V was shortened by 3 bases and J by 7 bases, with 8 bases between the two germline ends. The CDR3 loop is CAWSLRHTQYF. In DNA form, the CDR3 reads TGTGCCTGGAGCCTACGGCATACGCAGTATTTT.

Many counts were recorded for this clonotype. One end of the junction is discordant with germline, which a read error may explain. The chain is built from TRBV3-1 and TRBJ1-4; D remains ambiguous. The CDR3 extends over 11 amino acids. Germline lookup yields CDR1 LGHDT and CDR2 YNNKEL (reference sequence). CDR3 amino acids: CASSHANRHCF. The CDR3 DNA follows: TGTGCCAGCAGTCACGCGAACAGACACTGTTTT.

The chain has TRBV11-2 and TRBJ2-4; 7 bases line up with TRBD1. The length of the CDR3 is 16 residues. Germline loops: CDR1 SGHAT, CDR2 FQNNGV. Trimming at V came to 6 bases and at J to 0 bases, leaving 8 bases not matched to a gene. CDR3 coding DNA: TGTGCCAGCAGTCTCAAGGGGGCGGGAGCCAAAAACATTCAGTACTTC. Protein sequence: CASSLKGAGAKNIQYF.

The chain has TRBV20-1 and TRBJ1-2, with 8 bases matching TRBD1. CDR1 is DFQATT, CDR2 SNEGSKA, per germline (reference sequence). The CDR3 runs to 12 residues. With 3 bases clipped from V and 6 bases from J, the junction kept 3 bases outside the gene matches. Here the CDR3 DNA reads TGCAGTGCTAGTCAGGGGGCTAATGGCTACACCTTC. Translated, it gives CSASQGANGYTF.

On this clonotype: A clone one base away is much larger, so this may be a read error. The V and J genes are TRBV28 and TRBJ1-4; D ambiguous. Trimming left V 8 bases short and J 0 bases short, with 13 bases between. CDR3 size: 15 residues. CDR1 MDHEN and CDR2 SYDVKM come from the germline V gene. CDR3: CASGPTAATNEKLFF. The CDR3 nucleotides are TGTGCCAGCGGTCCTACAGCAGCAACTAATGAAAAACTGTTTTTT.

This rearrangement joins TRBV10-3 to TRBJ2-7, with 8 bases lining up with TRBD1. The V gene end was trimmed by 7 bases and the J gene end by 5 bases; junction bases not matched to a gene: 16. Per germline, CDR1 ENHRY and CDR2 SYGVKD. The CDR3 is 16 amino acids. The CDR3 DNA reads TGTGCCATCACCGGGGATGGGCAGGGGGCTATGAACGAGCAGTACTTC. Its translation is CAITGDGQGAMNEQYF.

Ten or more counts support this clonotype. The chain has TRBV19 and TRBJ2-1; TRBD2 aligns across 8 bases. With V trimmed by 3 bases and J by 9 bases, 10 bases remained unmatched. Germline V CDR1 and CDR2: LNHDA, SQIVND (reference sequence). The CDR3 totals 15 residues. CDR3: CASSISGAGLGEQFF. In DNA form, the CDR3 reads TGTGCCAGTAGTATTAGCGGGGCCGGCCTCGGTGAGCAGTTCTTC.